The rows below give T cell receptor beta chains drawn from one sample of a study of PD-1 blockade in classical Hodgkin lymphoma. Only in-frame clones appear in the TCRdb table, and some are missing; sequencing was by immunoSEQ multiplex PCR. The profile shows roughly 41,000 clones, 80% to 90% of them singletons. The sample was peripheral blood mononuclear cells (PBMCs), taken before the second cycle of nivolumab. These receptors were collected from a human donor with classical Hodgkin lymphoma. The CDR3 runs from the conserved cysteine through the conserved F or W. D genes are given only for firm matches. Expanded clones get a size class; other rows say once, few or many, or leave the size out.

>TRBD2|TRBJ2-6|.|TRBV28
TGTGCCAGCAGTTTAAACGGACTAGCGGGAGGCTCTGGGGCCAACGTCCTGACTTTC
CASSLNGLAGGSGANVLTF
>TRBD1|TRBJ2-7|once|TRBV6-5
TGTGCCAGCACCAGGGACAGGGGTAACTACGAGCAGTACTTC
CASTRDRGNYEQYF
>.|TRBJ1-5|.|TRBV18
TGTGCCAGCTCACAGGGGCGCGATCAGCCCCAGCATTTT
CASSQGRDQPQHF
>TRBD1|TRBJ1-2|.|TRBV5-1
TGCGCCAGCAGCTTACCAACAGGGGGCTATGGCTACACCTTC
CASSLPTGGYGYTF
>.|TRBJ2-4|.|TRBV4-1
TGCGCCAGCAGCCAAGAGGGCCTAGCCAAAAACATTCAGTACTTC
CASSQEGLAKNIQYF
>TRBD1|TRBJ1-1|.|TRBV11-3
TGTGCCAGCAGCTTAGGGACAGGGTGGACTGAAGCTTTCTTT
CASSLGTGWTEAFF
>.|TRBJ2-1|once|TRBV5-1
TGCGCCAGCAGCTTGCCGAATAATGAGCAGTTCTTC
CASSLPNNEQFF
>.|TRBJ1-2|.|TRBV5-6
TGTGCCAGCAGCCCTGGCTCTATCCGGGGCTACACCTTC
CASSPGSIRGYTF
>.|TRBJ1-1|.|TRBV14
TGTGCCAGCAGCCTCCCAGGGAGCAGGGGAGAAGCTTTCTTT
CASSLPGSRGEAFF
>.|TRBJ2-1|.|TRBV6-6
TGTGCCAGCAGGGGTGACCCGGAGCAGTTCTTC
CASRGDPEQFF
>.|TRBJ2-5|.|TRBV11-2
TGTGCCAGCAGCTTTAACTGGAAGCAAGAGACCCAGTACTTC
CASSFNWKQETQYF
>.|TRBJ2-5|.|TRBV7-3
TGTGCCAGCAGCTCCCTCCTCGGTGAGACCCAGTACTTC
CASSSLLGETQYF
>.|TRBJ1-2|.|TRBV6-5
TGTGCCAGCAGGATGGGGGAATATGGCTACACCTTC
CASRMGEYGYTF
>.|TRBJ2-7|.|TRBV28
TGTGCCAGCCTGGGAGCAGGTGGGGGCCCAGACTTCTACGAGCAGTACTTC
CASLGAGGGPDFYEQYF
>.|TRBJ1-1|.|TRBV25-1
TGTGCCAGCAGCCGCCCCGGGACAACCCCCTCAATGAACGCTGAAGCTTTCTTT
CASSRPGTTPSMNAEAFF
>.|TRBJ1-5|.|TRBV21-1
TGTGCCAGCAGTCTTGTACACTTGGAATGCAATCAGCCCCAGCATTTT
CASSLVHLECNQPQHF
>TRBD2|TRBJ2-1|.|TRBV6-6
TGTGCCAGCAGTAGACTAGCGGGAGGCCCCAATGAGCAGTTCTTC
CASSRLAGGPNEQFF
>TRBD2|TRBJ2-7|.|TRBV5-4
TGTGCCAGCAGCTTGGCTAGCGGGACAAATGAGCAGTACTTC
CASSLASGTNEQYF
>.|TRBJ2-6|few|TRBV30
TGTGCCTGGAGGGAGGGCTCGGCTGGGGCCAACGTCCTGACTTTC
CAWREGSAGANVLTF
>.|TRBJ2-7|.|TRBV7-2
TGTGCCAGCAGCCCCAGACAGGGACTCTCCTACGAGCAGTACTTC
CASSPRQGLSYEQYF
>TRBD2|TRBJ2-3|.|TRBV4-1
TGCGCCAGCAGCCAAGAAACGGCGGGAGGTAGCACAGATACGCAGTATTTT
CASSQETAGGSTDTQYF
>TRBD2|TRBJ2-1|.|TRBV18
TGTGCCAGCTCATCCGGACTAGCGGGAGGGAAGGGGGAGCAGTTCTTC
CASSSGLAGGKGEQFF
>TRBD1|TRBJ2-1|.|TRBV5-6
TGTGCCAGCAGCTTGGGGACAGGGCCTAGCAATGAGCAGTTCTTC
CASSLGTGPSNEQFF
>.|TRBJ1-1|once|TRBV2
TGTGCCAGCAGTGGGGGAATGAACACTGAAGCTTTCTTT
CASSGGMNTEAFF
>.|TRBJ2-7|.|TRBV5-1
TGCGCCAGCAGCTCCTCGTCTGGGGGAAGTTCCTACGAGCAGTACTTC
CASSSSSGGSSYEQYF
>.|TRBJ2-1|.|TRBV10-1
TGCGCCAGCAGTGGGGGGCAGCGGGGAAACAATGAGCAGTTCTTC
CASSGGQRGNNEQFF
>.|TRBJ2-7|.|TRBV5-1
TGCGCCAGCAGCTTGGAACCCTACGAGCAGTACTTC
CASSLEPYEQYF
>TRBD1|TRBJ1-1|.|TRBV6-1
TGTGCCAGCAGTGAGGAGGGACAGGAATTCTATGAAGCTTTCTTT
CASSEEGQEFYEAFF
>.|TRBJ2-2|.|TRBV6-1
TGTGCCAGCAGTGAAGCGCCCGGGGAGCTGTTTTTT
CASSEAPGELFF
>TRBD1|TRBJ2-7|.|TRBV28
TGTGCCAGCAGCCGGGACAGCTCCTACGAGCAGTACTTC
CASSRDSSYEQYF
>TRBD1|TRBJ1-5|.|TRBV19
TGTGCCAGTAGGGTAACGGACAGGGCCGGCGACCAGCCCCAGCATTTT
CASRVTDRAGDQPQHF
>.|TRBJ1-3|.|TRBV7-9
TGTGCCAGCAGCTTAGCAGGAGGGACTGGAAACACCATATATTTT
CASSLAGGTGNTIYF
>.|TRBJ2-7|once|TRBV7-9
TGTGCCAGCAAAACGGTGGGGGGTGACGACGAGCAGTACTTC
CASKTVGGDDEQYF
>.|TRBJ2-1|.|TRBV5-1
TGCGCCAGCACTCAGTCGGGGGTAGCGGACATCTTAAAGACGCGCAATGAGCAGTTCTTC
CASTQSGVADILKTRNEQFF
>.|TRBJ1-2|.|TRBV2
TGTGCCAGCAGTGAAATAAGGACGGCTTCAAACTATGGCTACACCTTC
CASSEIRTASNYGYTF
>.|TRBJ2-7|.|TRBV6-1
TGTGCCAGCACCGGGGCCCCCTTGCCTCCGTACGAGCAGTACTTC
CASTGAPLPPYEQYF
>.|TRBJ2-1|.|TRBV5-5
TGTGCCAGCATGCACGATTACAATGAGCAGTTCTTC
CASMHDYNEQFF
>TRBD2|TRBJ2-3|.|TRBV7-2
TGTGCCAGCAGCTCCCTAGCGGGCCGCACAGATACGCAGTATTTT
CASSSLAGRTDTQYF